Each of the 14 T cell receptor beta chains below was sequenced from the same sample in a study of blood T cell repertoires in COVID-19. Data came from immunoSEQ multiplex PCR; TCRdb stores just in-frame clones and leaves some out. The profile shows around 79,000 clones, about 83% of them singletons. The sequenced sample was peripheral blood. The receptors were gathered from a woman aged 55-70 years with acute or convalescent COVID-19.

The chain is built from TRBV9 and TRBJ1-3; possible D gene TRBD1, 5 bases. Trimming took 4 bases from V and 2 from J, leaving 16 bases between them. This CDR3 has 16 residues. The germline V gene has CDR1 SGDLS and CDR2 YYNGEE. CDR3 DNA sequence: TGTGCCAGCAGCCCTAGGAGCGGGGGACCTGGAAACACCATATATTTT. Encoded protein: CASSPRSGGPGNTIYF. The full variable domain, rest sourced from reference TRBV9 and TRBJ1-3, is DSGVTQTPKHLITATGQRVTLRCSPRSGDLSVYWYQQSLDQGLQFLIQYYNGEERAKGNILERFSAQQFPDLHSELNLSSLELGDSALYFCASSPRSGGPGNTIYFGEGSWLTVV.

This CDR3 reads CASSQGQVLSGYTF. CDR3 in DNA: TGTGCCAGCAGCCAGGGACAGGTGCTAAGTGGCTACACCTTC. V and J are TRBV2 and TRBJ1-2, with TRBD1 matching over 8 bases. Germline V gene data show CDR1 as SNHLY and CDR2 as FYNNEI. Trimming removed 6 bases from V and 7 bases from J; junction bases left unmatched: 10. CDR3 size: 14 residues.

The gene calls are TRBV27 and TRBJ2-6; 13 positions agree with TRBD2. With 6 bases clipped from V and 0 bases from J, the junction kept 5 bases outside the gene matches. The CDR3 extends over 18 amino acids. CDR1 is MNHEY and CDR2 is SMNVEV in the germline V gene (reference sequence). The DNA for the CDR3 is TGTGCCAGCAGATCTGGACTAGCGGGGGTCTCTGGGGCCAACGTCCTGACTTTC. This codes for CASRSGLAGVSGANVLTF.

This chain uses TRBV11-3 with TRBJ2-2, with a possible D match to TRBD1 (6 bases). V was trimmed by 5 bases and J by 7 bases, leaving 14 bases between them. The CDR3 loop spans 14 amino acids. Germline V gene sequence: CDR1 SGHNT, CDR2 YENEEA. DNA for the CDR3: TGTGCCAGCAGCGTCTCACAGGGCGGCGGGGAGCTGTTTTTT. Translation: CASSVSQGGGELFF.

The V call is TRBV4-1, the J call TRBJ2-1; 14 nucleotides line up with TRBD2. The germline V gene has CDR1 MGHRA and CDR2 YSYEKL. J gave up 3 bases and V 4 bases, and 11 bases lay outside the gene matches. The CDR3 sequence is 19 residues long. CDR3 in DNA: TGCGCCAGCAGCCTAATCCACGGGACTAGCGGGGGCCTCTACAATGAGCAGTTCTTC. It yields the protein CASSLIHGTSGGLYNEQFF.

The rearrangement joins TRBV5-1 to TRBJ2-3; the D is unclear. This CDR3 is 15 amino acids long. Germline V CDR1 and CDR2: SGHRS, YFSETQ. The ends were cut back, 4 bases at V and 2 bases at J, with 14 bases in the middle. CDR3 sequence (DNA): TGCGCCAGCAGCGCGGATCTCTCCCCCACAGATACGCAGTATTTT. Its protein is CASSADLSPTDTQYF.

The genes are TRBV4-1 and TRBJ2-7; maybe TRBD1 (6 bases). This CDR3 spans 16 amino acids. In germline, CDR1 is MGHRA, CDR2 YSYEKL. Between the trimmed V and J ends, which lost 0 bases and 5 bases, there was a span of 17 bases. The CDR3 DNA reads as TGCGCCAGCAGCCAAGAGATCCGGCAGGGGTTTAACGAGCAGTACTTC. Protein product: CASSQEIRQGFNEQYF.

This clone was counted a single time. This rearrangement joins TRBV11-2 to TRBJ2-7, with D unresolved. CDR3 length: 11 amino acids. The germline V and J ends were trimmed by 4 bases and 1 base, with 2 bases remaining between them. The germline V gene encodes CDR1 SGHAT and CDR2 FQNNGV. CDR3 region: CASSSSYEQYF. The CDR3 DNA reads TGTGCCAGCAGCTCTTCCTACGAGCAGTACTTC.

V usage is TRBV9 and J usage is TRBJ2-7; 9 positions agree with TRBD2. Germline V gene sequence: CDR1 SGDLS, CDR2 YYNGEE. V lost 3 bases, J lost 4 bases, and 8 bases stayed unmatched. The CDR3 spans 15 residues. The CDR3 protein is CASSARSSGGYEQYF. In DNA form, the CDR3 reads TGTGCCAGCAGCGCCCGGAGTAGCGGGGGTTACGAGCAGTACTTC.

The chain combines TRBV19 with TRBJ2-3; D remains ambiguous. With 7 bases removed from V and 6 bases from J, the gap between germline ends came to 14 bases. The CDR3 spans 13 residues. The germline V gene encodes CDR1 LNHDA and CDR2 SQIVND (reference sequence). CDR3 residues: CASTARLRDTQYF. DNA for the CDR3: TGTGCCAGTACGGCTCGTTTGAGGGATACGCAGTATTTT. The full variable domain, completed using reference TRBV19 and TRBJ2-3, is DGGITQSPKYLFRKEGQNVTLSCEQNLNHDAMYWYRQDPGQGLRLIYYSQIVNDFQKGDIAEGYSVSREKKESFPLTVTSAQKNPTAFYLCASTARLRDTQYFGPGTRLTVL.

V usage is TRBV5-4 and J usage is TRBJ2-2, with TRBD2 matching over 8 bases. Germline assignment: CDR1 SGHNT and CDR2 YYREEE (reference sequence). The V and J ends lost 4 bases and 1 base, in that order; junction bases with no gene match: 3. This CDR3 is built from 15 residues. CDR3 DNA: TGTGCCAGCAGCACACGGGGGGGGAACACCGGGGAGCTGTTTTTT. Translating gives CASSTRGGNTGELFF.

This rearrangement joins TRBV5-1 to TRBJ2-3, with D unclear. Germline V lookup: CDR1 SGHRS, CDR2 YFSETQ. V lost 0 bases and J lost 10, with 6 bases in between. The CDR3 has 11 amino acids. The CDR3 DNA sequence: TGCGCCAGCAGCTTGGTATCGTCGCAGTATTTT. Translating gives CASSLVSSQYF.

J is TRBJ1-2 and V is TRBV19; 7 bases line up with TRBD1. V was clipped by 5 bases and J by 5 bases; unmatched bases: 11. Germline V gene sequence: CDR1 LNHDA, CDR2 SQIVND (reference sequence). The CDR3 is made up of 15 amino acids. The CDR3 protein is CASSLSQGEAYGYTF. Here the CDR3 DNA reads TGTGCCAGTAGTCTGAGCCAGGGGGAGGCGTATGGCTACACCTTC. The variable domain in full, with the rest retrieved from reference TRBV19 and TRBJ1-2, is DGGITQSPKYLFRKEGQNVTLSCEQNLNHDAMYWYRQDPGQGLRLIYYSQIVNDFQKGDIAEGYSVSREKKESFPLTVTSAQKNPTAFYLCASSLSQGEAYGYTFGSGTRLTVV.

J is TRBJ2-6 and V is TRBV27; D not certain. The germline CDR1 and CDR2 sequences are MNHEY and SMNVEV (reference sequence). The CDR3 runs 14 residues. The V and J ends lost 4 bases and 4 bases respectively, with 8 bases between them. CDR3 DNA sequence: TGTGCCAGCAGTTCCGCTATGGGGGCCAACGTCCTGACTTTC. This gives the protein CASSSAMGANVLTF.